This T cell receptor beta chain originates from a study of blood T cell repertoires in COVID-19. Study background: The analysed material was cDNA or gDNA that came from T cells, B-cell-depleted T cells, or PBMCs.

In germline, CDR1 is SNHLY, CDR2 FYNNEI. Trimming left V 7 bases short and J 2 bases short, with 8 bases between. The CDR3 is 12 residues long. Using immunoSEQ multiplex PCR, the repertoire was profiled, and TCRdb retains in-frame clones only, with some absent. The repertoire holds 280,000 or so clones, with roughly 86% as singletons. The sequence came from a man between 18 and 35 years old with active or convalescent COVID-19. The sequenced sample consisted of peripheral blood. The chain combines TRBV2 with TRBJ1-2; maybe TRBD1 (5 bases). The DNA for the CDR3 is TGTGCCAGCAACCAGGGAAACTATGGCTACACCTTC. This sequence encodes CASNQGNYGYTF.